This is a list of T cell receptor beta chains from one sample in a study of control samples from healthy donors and cancer patients. Some clones are missing from TCRdb's copy, which holds only in-frame ones; the method was immunoSEQ multiplex PCR. Among tens of thousands of clones listed, about 90% were seen once. The sequenced sample consisted of PBMCs. Receptors originate from an older woman with head and neck cancer. Both conserved end residues are part of each CDR3. Each record gives: CDR3 length, J gene, clone size, D gene, V gene, CDR3 DNA, CDR3 protein. D genes are given only for firm matches. A row's size may be missing; if present it is once, few, many or a size class.

15	TRBJ2-5	NA	NA	TRBV5-1	TGCGCCAGCAGCTTGGCCTTGGGTCGGGGAGAGACCCAGTACTTC	CASSLALGRGETQYF
15	TRBJ1-5	NA	NA	TRBV19	TGTGCCAGTAGTATGATCTGGGTGCCTCCCCAGCCCCAGCATTTT	CASSMIWVPPQPQHF
12	TRBJ2-1	NA	NA	TRBV25-1	TGTGCCAGCAGTTTCCGGTACAATGAGCAGTTCTTC	CASSFRYNEQFF
20	TRBJ2-7	NA	TRBD2	TRBV12-5	TGTGCTAGTGGTTTGGTACTTGGGGGACTAGCGGGACGCAGCTCCTACGAGCAGTACTTC	CASGLVLGGLAGRSSYEQYF
15	TRBJ2-5	NA	TRBD2	TRBV6-6	TGTGCCAGCAGGGCCGGGACTAGCGGAAAAGAGACCCAGTACTTC	CASRAGTSGKETQYF
14	TRBJ2-7	NA	NA	TRBV3-1/TRBV3-2	TGTGCCAGCAGCCATTTGGAGTCCGCCTACGAGCAGTACTTC	CASSHLESAYEQYF
15	TRBJ2-2	NA	NA	TRBV4-3	TGCGCCAGCAGCCATGGAGGATTCAGCACCGGGGAGCTGTTTTTT	CASSHGGFSTGELFF
12	TRBJ2-7	NA	NA	TRBV12-3/TRBV12-4	TGTGCCAGCAGTTTCTCTTCCGGGACTTCCGACTTC	CASSFSSGTSDF
11	TRBJ1-1	NA	NA	TRBV28	TGTGCCAGCAGTTTTAACACCTGGGCTTTCTTT	CASSFNTWAFF
13	TRBJ1-1	once	NA	TRBV7-3	TGTGCCAGCAGCACAGAGACAGCGAGTGAAGCTTTCTTT	CASSTETASEAFF
14	TRBJ2-5	NA	NA	TRBV5-1	TGCGCCAGCAGCTTGCCGGCCAGACAAGAGACCCAGTACTTC	CASSLPARQETQYF
13	TRBJ1-5	NA	NA	TRBV12-3/TRBV12-4	TGTGCCAGCAGCAGGACCTACAATCAGCCCCAGCATTTT	CASSRTYNQPQHF
16	TRBJ2-2	NA	NA	TRBV12-5	TGTGCTAGTGCTCGCGACAACGGCATTGGGACCGGGGAGCTGTTTTTT	CASARDNGIGTGELFF
15	TRBJ2-7	NA	TRBD1	TRBV10-3	TGTGCCATCAGTGATTCCAGGGGGTCCCCCTACGAGCAGTACTTC	CAISDSRGSPYEQYF
15	TRBJ2-1	few	TRBD2	TRBV6-5	TGTGCCAGCAGTAGCGGGACTAGCGGATACAATGAGCAGTTCTTC	CASSSGTSGYNEQFF
15	TRBJ2-1	NA	NA	TRBV6-4	TGTGCCAGCAGTGAATGGCATGTCGCCTTGGGTGAGCAGTTCTTC	CASSEWHVALGEQFF
11	TRBJ2-7	once	NA	TRBV3-1/TRBV3-2	TGTGCCAGCAGCCGATCCTACGAGCAGTACTTC	CASSRSYEQYF
14	TRBJ1-1	NA	TRBD1	TRBV19	TGTGCCAGTAGTGTCGGACAGGAGTGGTATGAAGCTTTCTTT	CASSVGQEWYEAFF
16	TRBJ2-7	NA	NA	TRBV4-2	TGTGCCAGCAGCCAAGGCTTCGGACAGCAGGCCTACGAGCAGTACTTC	CASSQGFGQQAYEQYF
15	TRBJ2-6	NA	NA	TRBV7-2	TGTGCCAGCAGCTTAGGAGGTTCTGGGGCCAACGTCCTGACTTTC	CASSLGGSGANVLTF
13	TRBJ1-2	NA	NA	TRBV10-3	TGTGCCATCAGTGTAGGGATTAACTATGGCTACACCTTC	CAISVGINYGYTF
13	TRBJ2-1	NA	NA	TRBV12-5	TGTGCTAGTGTCCAGACAGGGAGGAATGAGCAGTTCTTC	CASVQTGRNEQFF
14	TRBJ1-4	NA	TRBD1	TRBV10-2	TGCGCCAGCAGGGGACAGGGGGCGTTTGAAAAACTGTTTTTT	CASRGQGAFEKLFF
13	TRBJ1-4	NA	NA	TRBV6-5	TGTGCCAGCAGTTTAAGGGCTAATGAAAAACTGTTTTTT	CASSLRANEKLFF
15	TRBJ2-1	NA	NA	TRBV30	TGTGCCTGGAGTGTACCAACAGGGTCAGGGAATGAGCAGTTCTTC	CAWSVPTGSGNEQFF
16	TRBJ2-2	NA	NA	TRBV18	TGTGCCAGCTCCCCAAGGACAGCTGATAACACCGGGGAGCTGTTTTTT	CASSPRTADNTGELFF
13	TRBJ2-1	once	NA	TRBV29-1	TGCAGCGTTGGCCACCTAGGTTACAATGAGCAGTTCTTC	CSVGHLGYNEQFF
12	TRBJ2-1	NA	NA	TRBV20-1	TGCAGTGCTAGTAAGACTAGCAATGAGCAGTTCTTC	CSASKTSNEQFF
16	TRBJ2-5	NA	TRBD2	TRBV5-1	TGCGCCAGCAGGATGGGACTAGCGGTCCTTCAAGAGACCCAGTACTTC	CASRMGLAVLQETQYF
15	TRBJ1-1	NA	TRBD1	TRBV18	TGTGCCAGCTCACCGGGGACAGGGCAGAACACTGAAGCTTTCTTT	CASSPGTGQNTEAFF
13	TRBJ1-5	NA	NA	TRBV19	TGTGCCAGTAGTATACCGGGTTTACTCCCCCAGCATTTT	CASSIPGLLPQHF
16	TRBJ2-7	NA	NA	TRBV11-2	TGTGCTAGCAGCTTAGAGGTACTAAGCGGGTCCTACGAGCAGTACTTC	CASSLEVLSGSYEQYF
16	TRBJ2-2	NA	NA	TRBV19	TGTGCCAGTAGTCAATCCCGGAGTACGGTAACCGGGGAGCTGTTTTTT	CASSQSRSTVTGELFF
16	TRBJ2-6	NA	NA	TRBV21-1	TGTGCCAGCAAACTAGCGGTGTCCTCTGGGGCCAACGTCCTGACTTTC	CASKLAVSSGANVLTF
13	TRBJ2-2	NA	NA	TRBV29-1	TGCAGCGTTGAACCTACTAACACCGGGGAGCTGTTTTTT	CSVEPTNTGELFF
13	TRBJ1-5	NA	NA	TRBV24-1	TGTGCCACCAGTGGGGGGGGCAATCAGCCCCAGCATTTT	CATSGGGNQPQHF